The present TCR beta chain was sequenced within a study of shared T cell receptors in the human thymus. V shed 3 bases and J shed 4 bases, with 9 bases lying between them. The CDR3 totals 13 residues. CDR1 is LNHDA and CDR2 is SQIVND in the germline V gene (reference sequence). This clone was observed a single time. Other DNA sequences in the sample encode the same CDR3. Assay used: immunoSEQ multiplex PCR; TCRdb lists only in-frame clones, some missing. The sample holds roughly 500,000 clones, more than 75% seen once. The same specimen was also included in a second study, on human thymus T cells.

The source material was thymocytes. The receptor comes from a boy under three years old with a congenital heart defect. The V gene is TRBV19, the J gene TRBJ1-2; no clear D. The DNA for the CDR3 is TGTGCCAGTAGTATTGGTCGAGGCTATGGCTACACCTTC. As protein: CASSIGRGYGYTF.